Below are 6 T cell receptor beta chains sequenced from a single sample in a study of blood T cells in healthy people across ages. With a J-beta primer mix and a sample-barcoded 5' primer, a second PCR ran about 7 to 11 cycles. TCRdb analysed the 5' RACE reads with MiXCR anew, one entry per CDR3 protein. Of about 1,800,000 distinct CDR3 sequences in the sample, about 30% were seen once. Sequenced: blood. These receptor sequences come from a woman in her 30s in good health.

This clonotype was found a few times. V gene TRBV12-3 or TRBV12-4 combines with J gene TRBJ2-7, with unresolved D. This CDR3 has 12 residues. The ends were cut back, 1 base at V and 6 bases at J, with 7 bases in the middle. Written as DNA, the CDR3 is TGTGCCAGCAGTTTAGGAGCGCGCGAGCAGTACTTC. Its protein product is CASSLGAREQYF.

As to this clonotype: An end of the junction does not agree with germline; a read error may underlie this. V and J are TRBV6-1 and TRBJ1-2, with no clear D. The CDR3 consists of 11 residues. Looked up from germline, CDR1 is MNHNS and CDR2 is SASEGT. CDR3 loop: CASGYNYGHTF. For the CDR3, the DNA is TGTGCCAGCGGATACAACTATGGCCACACCTTC.

This chain links TRBV12-3 or TRBV12-4 with TRBJ2-1; no reliable D call. The V and J ends lost 3 bases and 4 bases respectively, with 13 bases between them. This CDR3 is 15 amino acids long. The DNA of the CDR3 is TGTGCCAGCAGTTTCACGACGGCGGAGTACAATGAGCAGTTCTTC. This gives the protein CASSFTTAEYNEQFF.

CDR3 protein: CASSSGTMNTEAFF. CDR3 DNA: TGTGCCAGCAGCTCCGGGACGATGAACACTGAAGCTTTCTTT. The chain recombines TRBV12-3 or TRBV12-4 with TRBJ1-1; perhaps TRBD1 as D (5 bases). This CDR3 has 14 amino acids. The V end was cut by 6 bases, the J end by 0 bases, with 11 bases between.

The chain recombines TRBV6-6 with TRBJ2-1, with TRBD1 identical over 8 bases. Germline CDR1 reads MNHNY; CDR2 reads SVGAGI (reference sequence). The CDR3 covers 13 residues. V was clipped by 5 bases and J by 13 bases; unmatched bases: 10. CDR3 nucleotides: TGTGCCAGCAGTCCCACGGACAGGGTGCCCCAGTTCTTC. Translated, it gives CASSPTDRVPQFF.

Details on this clonotype: A clone one base away is much larger, so this may be a read error. The CDR3 spells CASSLTYTPYEQYF. The DNA of the CDR3 is TGCGCCAGCAGCTTGACATACACCCCCTACGAGCAGTACTTC. J is TRBJ2-7 and V is TRBV5-1; D not certain. This CDR3 has 14 residues. Per germline, CDR1 SGHRS and CDR2 YFSETQ. V was pared by 1 base and J by 2 bases, with 10 bases between.